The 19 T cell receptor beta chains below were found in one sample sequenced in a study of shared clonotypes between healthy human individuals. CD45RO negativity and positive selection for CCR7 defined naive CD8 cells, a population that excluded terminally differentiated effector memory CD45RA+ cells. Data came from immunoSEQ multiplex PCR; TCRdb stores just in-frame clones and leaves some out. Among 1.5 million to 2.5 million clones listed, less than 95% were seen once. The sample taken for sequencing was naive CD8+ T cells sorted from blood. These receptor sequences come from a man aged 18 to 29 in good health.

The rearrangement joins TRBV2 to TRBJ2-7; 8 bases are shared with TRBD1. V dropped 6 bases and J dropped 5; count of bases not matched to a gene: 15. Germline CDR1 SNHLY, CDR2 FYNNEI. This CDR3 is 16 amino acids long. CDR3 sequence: CASRPSEDRVRNEQYF. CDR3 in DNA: TGTGCCAGCAGGCCATCCGAGGACAGGGTGCGGAACGAGCAGTACTTC.

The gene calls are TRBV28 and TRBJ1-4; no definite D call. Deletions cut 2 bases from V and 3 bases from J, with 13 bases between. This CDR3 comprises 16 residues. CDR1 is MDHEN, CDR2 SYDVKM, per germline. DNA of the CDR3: TGTGCCAGCAGTTTAGTACAGACCGTGGCTAATGAAAAACTGTTTTTT. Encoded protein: CASSLVQTVANEKLFF.

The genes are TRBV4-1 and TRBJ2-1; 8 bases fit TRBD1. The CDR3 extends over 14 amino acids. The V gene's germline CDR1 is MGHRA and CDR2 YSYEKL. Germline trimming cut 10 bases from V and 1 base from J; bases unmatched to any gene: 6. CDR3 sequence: CATSTGDSYNEQFF. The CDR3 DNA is TGCGCCACCTCGACAGGGGATTCCTACAATGAGCAGTTCTTC.

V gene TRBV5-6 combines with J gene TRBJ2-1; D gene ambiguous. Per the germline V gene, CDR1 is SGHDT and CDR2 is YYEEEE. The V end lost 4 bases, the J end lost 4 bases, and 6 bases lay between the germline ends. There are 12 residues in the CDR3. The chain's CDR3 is CASSDDYNEQFF. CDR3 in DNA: TGTGCCAGCAGCGACGATTACAATGAGCAGTTCTTC.

The DNA of the CDR3 is TGTGCCAGCCGCGCGGACCAAGAGACCCAGTACTTC. Translation gives CASRADQETQYF. The chain couples TRBV6-5 to TRBJ2-5; D unresolved. CDR3 length equals 12 residues. The germline CDR1 and CDR2 sequences are MNHEY and SVGAGI. The V end was cut by 8 bases, the J end by 0 bases, with 7 bases between.

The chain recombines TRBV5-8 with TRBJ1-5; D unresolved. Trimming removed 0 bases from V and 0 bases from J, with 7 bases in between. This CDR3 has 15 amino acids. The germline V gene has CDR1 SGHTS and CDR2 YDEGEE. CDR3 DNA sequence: TGTGCCAGCAGCTTGGTAGGATATAGCAATCAGCCCCAGCATTTT. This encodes CASSLVGYSNQPQHF.

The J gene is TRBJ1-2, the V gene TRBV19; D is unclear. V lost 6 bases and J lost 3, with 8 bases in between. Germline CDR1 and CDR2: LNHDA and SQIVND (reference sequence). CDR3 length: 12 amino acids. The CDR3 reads CASRRDDYGYTF. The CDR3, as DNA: TGTGCCAGTAGAAGAGACGACTATGGCTACACCTTC.

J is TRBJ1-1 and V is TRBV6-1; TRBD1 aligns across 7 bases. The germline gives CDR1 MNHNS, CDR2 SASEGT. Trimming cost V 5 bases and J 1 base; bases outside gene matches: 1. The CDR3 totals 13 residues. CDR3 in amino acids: CASSQGENTEAFF. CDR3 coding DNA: TGTGCCAGCAGTCAGGGGGAGAACACTGAAGCTTTCTTT.

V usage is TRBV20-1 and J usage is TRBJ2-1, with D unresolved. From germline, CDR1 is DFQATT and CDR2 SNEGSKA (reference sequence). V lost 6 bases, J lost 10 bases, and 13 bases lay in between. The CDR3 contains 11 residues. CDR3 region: CSAPRVLEQFF. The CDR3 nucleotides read TGCAGTGCCCCTCGGGTCCTAGAGCAGTTCTTC.

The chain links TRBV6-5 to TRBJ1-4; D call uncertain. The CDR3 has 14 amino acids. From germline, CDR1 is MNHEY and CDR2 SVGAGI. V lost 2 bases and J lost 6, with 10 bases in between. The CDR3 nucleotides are TGTGCCAGCAGTTACGGACTTGGGGATGAAAAACTGTTTTTT. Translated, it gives CASSYGLGDEKLFF.

The CDR3 DNA sequence: TGTGCCAGCAGTTTATACAGCTCTGGGGCCAACGTCCTGACTTTC. This codes for CASSLYSSGANVLTF. V usage is TRBV27 and J usage is TRBJ2-6; no clear D gene. The germline V gene has CDR1 MNHEY and CDR2 SMNVEV (reference sequence). The CDR3 is made up of 15 amino acids. The ends were cut back, 1 base at V and 0 bases at J, with 4 bases in the middle.

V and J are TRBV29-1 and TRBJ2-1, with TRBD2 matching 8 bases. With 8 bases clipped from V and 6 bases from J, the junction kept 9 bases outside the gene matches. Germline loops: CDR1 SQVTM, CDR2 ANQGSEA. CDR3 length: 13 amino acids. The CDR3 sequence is CSRTGGLSNEQFF. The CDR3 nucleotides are TGCAGCAGAACGGGGGGGTTGAGCAATGAGCAGTTCTTC.

The CDR3 spells CAISESKAANTGELFF. The CDR3 nucleotides read TGTGCCATCAGTGAGTCTAAGGCAGCGAACACCGGGGAGCTGTTTTTT. V is TRBV10-3 and J is TRBJ2-2; D uncertain. V lost 0 bases and J 0 bases, leaving 8 bases between the germline ends. This CDR3 is built from 16 residues. Per the germline V gene, CDR1 is ENHRY and CDR2 is SYGVKD.

CDR3 bases: TGCGCCAGCAGCTGGGAGGGACACTTCCAAGAGACCCAGTACTTC. Protein product: CASSWEGHFQETQYF. V gene TRBV5-1 combines with J gene TRBJ2-5; possibly TRBD2 for D (7 bases). CDR3 length: 15 residues. Trimming took off 3 bases at V and 1 base at J, with 13 bases between the two ends. Germline CDR1 SGHRS, CDR2 YFSETQ.

In nucleotides, the CDR3 is TGTGCCAGCAGCTCCCCGATGACTAGCGGGGGGGCTGATGAGGAGACCCAGTACTTC. Translating it yields CASSSPMTSGGADEETQYF. This chain links TRBV7-2 with TRBJ2-5; 14 nucleotides match TRBD2. Germline values: CDR1 SGHTA, CDR2 FQGNSA. J lost 5 bases, V lost 4 bases, and 15 bases had no gene match. CDR3 length: 19 amino acids.

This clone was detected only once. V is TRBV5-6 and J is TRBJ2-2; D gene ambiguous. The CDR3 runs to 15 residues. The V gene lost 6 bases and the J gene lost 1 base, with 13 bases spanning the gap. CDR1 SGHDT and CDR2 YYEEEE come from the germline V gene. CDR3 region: CASNLGLRNTGELFF. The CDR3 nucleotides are TGTGCCAGCAATCTAGGGTTAAGGAACACCGGGGAGCTGTTTTTT.

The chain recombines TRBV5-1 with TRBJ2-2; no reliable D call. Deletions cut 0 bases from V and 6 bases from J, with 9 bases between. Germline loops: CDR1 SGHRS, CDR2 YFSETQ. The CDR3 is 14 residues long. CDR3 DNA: TGCGCCAGCAGCTTGGAAAGGGAAGCCGGGGAGCTGTTTTTT. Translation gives CASSLEREAGELFF.

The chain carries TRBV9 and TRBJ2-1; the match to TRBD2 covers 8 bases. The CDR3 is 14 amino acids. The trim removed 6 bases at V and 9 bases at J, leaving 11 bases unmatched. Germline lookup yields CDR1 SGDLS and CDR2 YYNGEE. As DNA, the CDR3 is TGTGCCAGCAAACCACCGGGGGGGGAAACTGAGCAGTTCTTC. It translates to CASKPPGGETEQFF.

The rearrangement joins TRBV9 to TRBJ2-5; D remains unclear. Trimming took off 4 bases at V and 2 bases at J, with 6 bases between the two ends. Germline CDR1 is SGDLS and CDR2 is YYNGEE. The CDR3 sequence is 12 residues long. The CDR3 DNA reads TGTGCCAGCAGCCCGGGTCAAGAGACCCAGTACTTC. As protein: CASSPGQETQYF.